The following is a T cell receptor (beta chain) sequence with its context. The sample comes from a study of blood T cell repertoires in COVID-19. The ends were cut back, 3 bases at V and 0 bases at J, with 18 bases in the middle. The length of the CDR3 is 17 residues. The germline V gene encodes CDR1 MDHEN and CDR2 SYDVKM. Method: immunoSEQ multiplex PCR; TCRdb's copy keeps in-frame clones and lacks some. The sample records more than 85,000 clones, about 90% being singletons. Sample: peripheral blood. This TCR was sampled from a human donor with COVID-19, enrolled during active disease. The donor label of this sample is uncertain. The J gene is TRBJ2-7, the V gene TRBV28; D gene ambiguous. In nucleotides, the CDR3 is TGTGCCAGCAGTTTCATTCTGAGAAGAGGAGACTCCTACGAGCAGTACTTC. This codes for CASSFILRRGDSYEQYF.